A single sample is the source of the 23 T cell receptor beta chains below, sequenced in a study of blood T cell repertoires in COVID-19 (dated by TCRdb to the early 2020s). Libraries were made using the immunoSEQ multiplex PCR assay. In TCRdb, the immuneACCESS table is reduced to in-frame sequences with V and J assigned. These tables do not hold every clone; where another copy was compared, an unresolved V gene accounts for under half, and the others remain unexplained. The sample includes 56,000 or so clones, with 75% to 90% observed a single time. The top ten constitute around two fifths of the sample. Sequencing used peripheral blood. The receptors derive from an older woman with COVID-19, enrolled during active disease.

This clone was counted a single time. The V and J genes are TRBV3-1 (or the pseudogene TRBV3-2) and TRBJ2-7, with D maybe TRBD1 (5 bases). This CDR3 spans 15 amino acids. Germline CDR1 and CDR2: LGHDT and YNNKEL (reference sequence). The V and J ends lost 1 base and 3 bases respectively, with 13 bases between them. The CDR3 region is CASSQGATGDYEQYF. The CDR3 nucleotides are TGTGCCAGCAGCCAAGGGGCTACAGGAGACTACGAGCAGTACTTC.

V is TRBV9 and J is TRBJ2-3; 11 bases match TRBD2. The CDR3 covers 17 residues. Germline loops: CDR1 SGDLS, CDR2 YYNGEE. Germline trimming cut 0 bases from V and 3 bases from J; bases unmatched to any gene: 6. The CDR3 DNA is TGTGCCAGCAGCGTAGAGGTAACTAGCGGGAGAACAGATACGCAGTATTTT. It translates to CASSVEVTSGRTDTQYF.

This CDR3 reads CASSPTVGVPSYEQYF. The CDR3 DNA reads TGCGCCAGCAGCCCTACCGTCGGGGTCCCGTCCTACGAGCAGTACTTC. V is TRBV4-3 and J is TRBJ2-7; TRBD2 is a possible D gene (5 bases). CDR3 length: 16 amino acids. Germline lookup yields CDR1 LGHNA and CDR2 YSLEER. V was shortened by 4 bases and J by 1 base, with 17 bases between the two germline ends.

V gene TRBV5-1 combines with J gene TRBJ1-1, with D perhaps matching TRBD1 (5 bases). Trimming took 4 bases from V and 1 from J, leaving 8 bases between them. This CDR3 is 13 amino acids long. The germline V gene encodes CDR1 SGHRS and CDR2 YFSETQ. The CDR3: CASSSTGNTEAFF. CDR3 DNA: TGCGCCAGCAGCAGCACAGGGAACACTGAAGCTTTCTTT.

The chain combines TRBV6-1 with TRBJ2-5, with 11 bases lining up with TRBD2. The CDR3 spans 17 residues. Unmatched junction bases numbered 8, after V lost 0 bases and J lost 5 bases. In germline, CDR1 is MNHNS, CDR2 SASEGT. The CDR3 reads CASSEASSGGFGETQYF. The CDR3 DNA reads TGTGCCAGCAGTGAAGCTTCTAGCGGGGGGTTTGGGGAGACCCAGTACTTC.

The chain has TRBV9 and TRBJ1-1; D is unresolved. The CDR3 contains 11 residues. Trimming stripped 4 bases from V and 12 bases from J, with 13 bases between. Germline V gene lookup returns CDR1 SGDLS and CDR2 YYNGEE. This chain's CDR3 is CASSTAGSPFF. In nucleotides, the CDR3 is TGTGCCAGCAGCACCGCCGGGAGTCCTTTCTTT.

The chain couples TRBV30 to TRBJ1-4; tentatively, D is TRBD1 (5 bases). CDR3 size: 13 residues. Trimming took 2 bases from V and 7 from J, leaving 11 bases between them. Germline values: CDR1 GTSNPN, CDR2 SVGIG (reference sequence). The CDR3 bases are TGTGCCTGGAGTCAGGGCCTGACTGAAAAACTGTTTTTT. This translates into CAWSQGLTEKLFF.

The rearrangement uses TRBV5-1 and TRBJ1-1; 7 bases line up with TRBD1. CDR3 length equals 14 residues. Trimming removed 4 bases from V and 5 bases from J; junction bases left unmatched: 8. The germline gives CDR1 SGHRS, CDR2 YFSETQ. The CDR3 DNA sequence: TGCGCCAGCAGCACAGGGGCGGGTCGGACTGAAGCTTTCTTT. As protein: CASSTGAGRTEAFF.

The chain has TRBV7-9 and TRBJ1-1; no definite D call. This CDR3 is built from 12 residues. The ends were cut back, 2 bases at V and 8 bases at J, with 9 bases in the middle. Per the germline V gene, CDR1 is SEHNR and CDR2 is FQNEAQ (reference sequence). The CDR3 nucleotides read TGTGCCAGCAGCTTAAGTAGAGGAGAAGCTTTCTTT. Amino acids: CASSLSRGEAFF.

This clone has a single count. The rearrangement uses TRBV15 and TRBJ2-2; TRBD1 might be the D (6 bases). Germline V gene data show CDR1 as LNHNV and CDR2 as YYDKDF (reference sequence). This CDR3 region has 16 residues. The V end lost 0 bases, the J end lost 4 bases, and 12 bases lay between the germline ends. Written as DNA, the CDR3 is TGTGCCACCAGCAGAGAAGGGGGTATCGCCACCGGGGAGCTGTTTTTT. Translating gives CATSREGGIATGELFF.

V is TRBV6-5 and J is TRBJ1-6; TRBD1 matches 7 bases. Germline V gene sequence: CDR1 MNHEY, CDR2 SVGAGI. CDR3 length: 14 amino acids. The V segment lost 4 bases and the J segment 9 bases; nucleotides outside the gene matches: 6. CDR3 nucleotides: TGTGCCAGCAGTTGGGGACAGTTAGGTTCACCCCTCCACTTT. Translated: CASSWGQLGSPLHF.

The V gene is TRBV5-8, the J gene TRBJ2-7; 7 bases agree with TRBD2. The CDR3 runs 15 residues. Trimming cost V 2 bases and J 5 bases; bases outside gene matches: 10. The V gene's germline CDR1 is SGHTS and CDR2 YDEGEE. The CDR3 nucleotides read TGTGCCAGCAGCTTTCGGGGGGTTCCACGGCACGAGCAGTACTTC. The encoded protein is CASSFRGVPRHEQYF.

The V and J genes are TRBV4-3 and TRBJ1-5, with D unclear. V lost 0 bases to trimming and J lost 6 bases, with 6 bases between them. Per germline, CDR1 LGHNA and CDR2 YSLEER. The CDR3 sequence is 13 residues long. As DNA, the CDR3 is TGCGCCAGCAGCCAAGATACCGGTCAGCCCCAGCATTTT. It is translated as CASSQDTGQPQHF.

The J gene is TRBJ1-1, the V gene TRBV19; 9 bases are shared with TRBD1. The V and J ends lost 4 bases and 2 bases, in that order; junction bases with no gene match: 2. The CDR3 loop spans 14 amino acids. Per the germline V gene, CDR1 is LNHDA and CDR2 is SQIVND (reference sequence). CDR3 sequence: CASSRGQGNTEAFF. CDR3 bases: TGTGCCAGTAGTAGGGGACAGGGAAACACTGAAGCTTTCTTT.

This chain uses TRBV29-1 with TRBJ2-5, with TRBD1 matching 12 bases. Unmatched junction bases numbered 5, after V lost 1 base and J lost 5 bases. Germline V gene data show CDR1 as SQVTM and CDR2 as ANQGSEA. The CDR3 loop spans 15 amino acids. This chain's CDR3 is CSVEGGTGGGETQYF. CDR3 coding DNA: TGCAGCGTTGAAGGGGGGACAGGGGGCGGGGAGACCCAGTACTTC.

The chain links TRBV5-4 to TRBJ1-2; possibly TRBD1 for D (5 bases). V lost 4 bases to trimming and J lost 4 bases, with 11 bases between them. Looked up from germline, CDR1 is SGHNT and CDR2 is YYREEE (reference sequence). The CDR3 loop spans 13 amino acids. CDR3 nucleotide sequence: TGTGCCAGCAGCACGACAGAAGCCTATGGCTACACCTTC. Translated: CASSTTEAYGYTF.

V is TRBV2 and J is TRBJ2-1; the match to TRBD2 covers 7 bases. Per germline, CDR1 SNHLY and CDR2 FYNNEI. This CDR3 comprises 16 residues. V lost 6 bases, J lost 8 bases, and 16 bases stayed unmatched. The CDR3 loop reads CASSSWGGLGRDEQFF. As DNA, the CDR3 is TGTGCCAGCAGCTCGTGGGGGGGACTCGGTCGGGATGAGCAGTTCTTC.

J is TRBJ2-7 and V is TRBV7-2, with 10 positions matching TRBD2. Trimming cost V 1 base and J 1 base; bases outside gene matches: 4. The CDR3 extends over 16 amino acids. Germline lookup yields CDR1 SGHTA and CDR2 FQGNSA. The CDR3 spells CASSLGTSGLSYEQYF. The DNA for the CDR3 is TGTGCCAGCAGCTTAGGGACTAGCGGACTTTCCTACGAGCAGTACTTC. Full variable domain (rest looked up from reference TRBV7-2 and TRBJ2-7): GAGVSQSPSNKVTEKGKDVELRCDPISGHTALYWYRQSLGQGLEFLIYFQGNSAPDKSGLPSDRFSAERTGGSVSTLTIQRTQQEDSAVYLCASSLGTSGLSYEQYFGPGTRLTVT.

This clone has just one count. This sequence joins TRBV3-1 (or the pseudogene TRBV3-2) and TRBJ2-1; TRBD2 agrees at 8 bases. The CDR3 loop spans 16 amino acids. With V trimmed by 3 bases and J by 3 bases, 7 bases remained unmatched. Germline CDR1 reads LGHDT; CDR2 reads YNNKEL (reference sequence). CDR3 DNA: TGTGCCAGCAGCCATGGCGGGACTAGAAGCTACAATGAGCAGTTCTTC. Protein sequence: CASSHGGTRSYNEQFF.

This chain uses TRBV9 with TRBJ2-3, with TRBD2 identical over 12 bases. This CDR3 has 16 residues. Germline V gene sequence: CDR1 SGDLS, CDR2 YYNGEE. V lost 4 bases to trimming and J lost 5 bases; unmatched junction nucleotides: 8. CDR3 sequence (DNA): TGTGCCAGCAGCCCTCCTAGCGGGGGGGGATTAGATACGCAGTATTTT. Translation gives CASSPPSGGGLDTQYF.

This clone has a single count. The chain combines TRBV5-1 with TRBJ2-3, with 7 bases fitting TRBD2. CDR3 length: 14 amino acids. Germline CDR1 is SGHRS and CDR2 is YFSETQ. The junction had 5 bases not matched to a gene; V was cut back by 5 bases and J by 2 bases. The CDR3 DNA reads TGCGCCAGCAGTCTAGCGGAGACCACAGATACGCAGTATTTT. It codes for CASSLAETTDTQYF. Full variable domain (rest looked up from reference TRBV5-1 and TRBJ2-3): KAGVTQTPRYLIKTRGQQVTLSCSPISGHRSVSWYQQTPGQGLQFLFEYFSETQRNKGNFPGRFSGRQFSNSRSEMNVSTLELGDSALYLCASSLAETTDTQYFGPGTRLTVL.

The CDR3 protein is CASVRGEGETQYF. The CDR3 DNA is TGTGCCAGCGTTCGGGGGGAAGGAGAGACCCAGTACTTC. The V gene is TRBV2, the J gene TRBJ2-5; 7 bases match TRBD2. Germline trimming cut 8 bases from V and 4 bases from J; bases unmatched to any gene: 7. The germline gives CDR1 SNHLY, CDR2 FYNNEI. The CDR3 totals 13 residues.

The chain recombines TRBV3-1 (or the pseudogene TRBV3-2) with TRBJ2-3; 10 positions agree with TRBD2. Unmatched junction bases numbered 29, after V lost 8 bases and J lost 0 bases. Germline V gives CDR1 LGHDT, CDR2 YNNKEL (reference sequence). This CDR3 is built from 23 residues. CDR3 protein: CASGSYRGHLGLAELPSTDTQYF. In DNA, the CDR3 is TGTGCCAGCGGTTCTTACAGGGGACATCTCGGACTAGCGGAGTTACCTAGCACAGATACGCAGTATTTT.